This T cell receptor (beta chain) appears in the sequencing data of a study of CD8 T cells in Susac syndrome. TEMRA cells were FACS-enriched and CD8+ and CD4+ T cells negatively isolated. V gave up 8 bases and J gave up 6 bases, with 11 bases separating them. The CDR3 covers 12 residues. The germline CDR1 and CDR2 sequences are SEHNR and FQNEAQ (reference sequence). Random hexamers primed reverse transcription of about 0.5 to 1 ug RNA. TCRdb fed the immunoSEQ multiplex PCR reads into MiXCR, producing one record per CDR3 protein. The profile shows fewer than 350,000 distinct CDR3 sequences, approximately 89% of them singletons.

The receptor was isolated from a human donor with multiple sclerosis. Specimen: CD8+ T cells from PBMCs. The genes are TRBV7-9 and TRBJ2-1; TRBD2 is a possible D gene (5 bases). CDR3 region: CASSFGLNEQFF. For the CDR3, the DNA is TGTGCCAGCTCGTTTGGACTCAATGAGCAGTTCTTC. Variable domain in full (rest from reference TRBV7-9 and TRBJ2-1): DTGVSQNPRHKITKRGQNVTFRCDPISEHNRLYWYRQTLGQGPEFLTYFQNEAQLEKSRLLSDRFSAERPKGSFSTLEIQRTEQGDSAMYLCASSFGLNEQFFGPGTRLTVL.